The 23 T cell receptor beta chains given below trace back to one sample, sequenced in a study of T cells in Graves' hyperthyroidism and ophthalmopathy. Amplified regions were TCR beta CDR3 sequences from RNA transcripts. Carried out on the TCR CDR3, a first-round RT-PCR used the HTBI primer set. TCRdb reprocessed the multiplex PCR reads via MiXCR and lists one record per CDR3 protein. The sample has about 600,000 distinct CDR3 sequences, roughly 15% seen once; the top ten hold about 12%. The sequencing sample was made of blood. Every receptor here comes from a woman in her fifties or sixties with Graves' ophthalmopathy.

The rearrangement uses TRBV30 and TRBJ2-2; the match to TRBD2 covers 14 bases. The CDR3 length is 18 residues. Germline CDR1 GTSNPN, CDR2 SVGIG (reference sequence). Trimming cost V 3 bases and J 2 bases; bases outside gene matches: 8. CDR3 region: CAWRGGLAGDLNTGELFF. The CDR3 coding sequence is TGTGCCTGGAGGGGGGGACTAGCGGGAGATCTTAACACCGGGGAGCTGTTTTTT. Supplemented by reference TRBV30 and TRBJ2-2, the full variable domain reads SQTIHQWPATLVQPVGSPLSLECTVEGTSNPNLYWYRQAAGRGLQLLFYSVGIGQISSEVPQNLSASRPQDRQFILSSKKLLLSDSGFYLCAWRGGLAGDLNTGELFFGEGSRLTVL.

The chain recombines TRBV6-2 or TRBV6-3 with TRBJ2-1; 11 positions agree with TRBD2. This CDR3 has 16 amino acids. J was trimmed by 8 bases and V by 2 bases; bases with no gene match: 8. Germline CDR1 MNHEY, CDR2 SVGEGT. The CDR3 DNA is TGTGCCAGCAGTTACGCTCTAGCGGGAGGTCACCATGAGCAGTTCTTC. Its protein product is CASSYALAGGHHEQFF.

This clonotype was counted a few times. The rearrangement links TRBV29-1 to TRBJ2-7; 7 bases align to TRBD1. Germline V CDR1 and CDR2: SQVTM, ANQGSEA. This CDR3 spans 13 amino acids. The V and J ends lost 7 bases and 3 bases, in that order; junction bases with no gene match: 9. The CDR3 DNA is TGCAGCGCTAGGGACAGTCGAGTCTACGAGCAGTACTTC. Residues: CSARDSRVYEQYF.

This clonotype was picked up a small number of times. The V and J genes are TRBV2 and TRBJ2-5, with 9 bases lining up with TRBD1. The DNA end lines up better with TRBJ2-1; the J call may be wrong. The germline V gene encodes CDR1 SNHLY and CDR2 FYNNEI. CDR3 length: 16 amino acids. CDR3 in DNA: TGTGCCAGCAGTGAGCAGGGGACAGGGTTTCGCTTCCCCCAGTTCTTC. Protein sequence: CASSEQGTGFRFPQFF.

As regards this clonotype: This CDR3 is missing its conserved last phenylalanine or tryptophan, likely due to a read error. The rearrangement links TRBV7-9 to TRBJ2-7, with TRBD1 as a possible D gene (6 bases). Trimming removed 4 bases from V and 3 bases from J, with 16 bases in between. Germline CDR1 is SEHNR and CDR2 is FQNEAQ (reference sequence). The CDR3 is 15 amino acids. CDR3 loop: CASSSDRTILYEQYL. The CDR3 region has the DNA TGTGCCAGCAGCTCTGACAGGACAATCCTCTACGAGCAGTACCTC.

This clonotype was counted at least ten times. The chain uses TRBV7-9 and TRBJ2-2; 9 bases match TRBD2. The junction had 10 bases not matched to a gene; V was cut back by 5 bases and J by 6 bases. CDR1 SEHNR and CDR2 FQNEAQ come from the germline V gene (reference sequence). The CDR3 extends over 16 amino acids. The CDR3 loop reads CASSLSGAGGSGELFF. CDR3 bases: TGTGCCAGCAGCCTAAGCGGAGCGGGAGGATCCGGGGAGCTGTTTTTT.

This chain links TRBV20-1 with TRBJ2-1; 7 positions match TRBD2. The CDR3 totals 19 residues. CDR1 is DFQATT and CDR2 is SNEGSKA in the germline V gene (reference sequence). V shed 2 bases, J shed 4 bases, and the junction held 20 bases outside the gene matches. The CDR3 sequence is CSARHRRRVAGVGYNEQFF. The CDR3 nucleotides are TGCAGTGCTAGACACCGGCGGAGGGTGGCGGGAGTAGGGTACAATGAGCAGTTCTTC.

V is TRBV6-1 and J is TRBJ2-7, with 7 nucleotides matching TRBD1. This CDR3 has 15 residues. V lost 6 bases, J lost 5 bases, and 13 bases stayed unmatched. Germline values: CDR1 MNHNS, CDR2 SASEGT. CDR3 amino acids: CASSPRQGFINEQYF. CDR3 coding DNA: TGTGCCAGCAGCCCCCGACAGGGTTTTATCAACGAGCAGTACTTC.

At least ten counts were recorded for this clonotype. V usage is TRBV3-1 and J usage is TRBJ2-1; a weak D match, TRBD1 (6 bases). This CDR3 has 15 residues. Germline V gene data show CDR1 as LGHDT and CDR2 as YNNKEL (reference sequence). Trimming cost V 2 bases and J 5 bases, with 13 bases left between them. The CDR3 spells CASSQWGRQDNEQFF. CDR3 nucleotide sequence: TGTGCCAGCAGCCAATGGGGGAGACAGGACAATGAGCAGTTCTTC.

This clonotype was observed many times. The chain links TRBV11-3 to TRBJ2-3; a weak D match, TRBD1 (5 bases). Trimming cost V 3 bases and J 7 bases, with 11 bases left between them. The CDR3 runs to 13 residues. CDR1 and CDR2 from the germline V gene are SGHNT and YENEEA. DNA of the CDR3: TGTGCCAGCAGCTTGGTCACAGGAAATACGCAGTATTTT. Translated: CASSLVTGNTQYF.

This clonotype was recorded many times. The V call is TRBV7-9, the J call TRBJ2-1; TRBD2 aligns across 12 bases. Germline loops: CDR1 SEHNR, CDR2 FQNEAQ (reference sequence). Germline trimming cut 7 bases from V and 4 bases from J; bases unmatched to any gene: 5. The CDR3 runs 15 residues. CDR3 nucleotide sequence: TGTGCCAGCATCCCGACTAGCGGGAGTTACAATGAGCAGTTCTTC. Protein product: CASIPTSGSYNEQFF.

The chain employs TRBV25-1 and TRBJ2-3; D is ambiguous. The CDR3 is 11 residues long. Trimming removed 3 bases from V and 10 bases from J, with 8 bases in between. Germline V CDR1 and CDR2: MGHDK, SYGVNS. The CDR3 region is CASSDRDAQYF. CDR3 DNA sequence: TGTGCCAGCAGTGATCGTGATGCGCAGTATTTT. Full variable domain (remainder filled in from reference TRBV25-1 and TRBJ2-3): EADIYQTPRYLVIGTGKKITLECSQTMGHDKMYWYQQDPGMELHLIHYSYGVNSTEKGDLSSESTVSRIRTEHFPLTLESARPSHTSQYLCASSDRDAQYFGPGTRLTVL.

This clonotype was seen ten or more times. One junction end disagrees with the germline gene, perhaps due to a read error. The rearrangement links TRBV11-3 to TRBJ2-7; D is ambiguous. In germline, CDR1 is SGHNT, CDR2 YENEEA. The CDR3 runs to 15 residues. The DNA of the CDR3 is TGTGCCAACAGCCCCACCGGAGCCGGTTCCTACGAGCAGTACTTC. Residues: CANSPTGAGSYEQYF.

At least ten counts were recorded for this clonotype. This clone may be a read error of a much larger clone one base away. This chain uses TRBV27 with TRBJ2-5; no reliable D call. Germline assignment: CDR1 MNHEY and CDR2 SMNVEV (reference sequence). Trimming cost V 4 bases and J 6 bases, with 6 bases left between them. This CDR3 has 11 residues. The CDR3 bases are TGTGCCAGCAGTTACGGGCAGACCCAGTACTTC. It specifies CASSYGQTQYF.

There are many counts of this clonotype. The chain combines TRBV11-2 with TRBJ2-5; D gene uncertain. The CDR3 has 14 amino acids. Germline CDR1 SGHAT, CDR2 FQNNGV. V was trimmed by 4 bases and J by 4 bases, leaving 13 bases between them. CDR3 region: CASSSSWVPETQYF. The DNA of the CDR3 is TGTGCCAGCAGCTCATCATGGGTCCCAGAGACCCAGTACTTC.

This chain connects TRBV6-2 or TRBV6-3 to TRBJ2-3; D gene uncertain. The CDR3 has 14 amino acids. Germline V gives CDR1 MNHEY, CDR2 SVGEGT. Trimming stripped 3 bases from V and 2 bases from J, with 9 bases between. The CDR3 DNA follows: TGTGCCAGCAGTTATTCGCTAGACACAGATACGCAGTATTTT. Its translation: CASSYSLDTDTQYF.

This clonotype was counted ten times or more. J is TRBJ2-7 and V is TRBV20-1, with 8 bases fitting TRBD1. The V gene end was trimmed by 0 bases and the J gene end by 1 base; junction bases not matched to a gene: 8. Germline V gene lookup returns CDR1 DFQATT and CDR2 SNEGSKA (reference sequence). The CDR3 is 16 amino acids. CDR3 nucleotide sequence: TGCAGTGCTAGAGATACCGGACAGGGCATGTCCTACGAGCAGTACTTC. It translates to CSARDTGQGMSYEQYF.

This sequence joins TRBV28 and TRBJ1-6, with TRBD1 matching over 9 bases. With V trimmed by 5 bases and J by 8 bases, 4 bases remained unmatched. This CDR3 is 14 amino acids long. Per the germline V gene, CDR1 is MDHEN and CDR2 is SYDVKM. The CDR3 region is CASSPDRGYSPLHF. The CDR3 DNA sequence: TGTGCCAGCAGTCCGGACAGGGGATATTCACCCCTCCACTTT.

The sample holds many counts of this clonotype. The chain links TRBV7-3 to TRBJ1-1, with D hard to call. The CDR3 totals 14 residues. V was cut by 0 bases and J by 1 base, with 6 bases left in between. Looked up from germline, CDR1 is SGHTA and CDR2 is FQGTGA. The DNA of the CDR3 is TGTGCCAGCAGCTTAACGGACGCGAACACTGAAGCTTTCTTT. Translating it yields CASSLTDANTEAFF.

This clonotype was seen ten or more times. The V call is TRBV3-1, the J call TRBJ2-3; 7 bases line up with TRBD2. CDR1 is LGHDT, CDR2 YNNKEL, per germline (reference sequence). Trimming removed 1 base from V and 4 bases from J; junction bases left unmatched: 8. The CDR3 totals 16 residues. CDR3 sequence (DNA): TGTGCCAGCAGCCAAGGCGCTAGCGGTGGCGCAGATACGCAGTATTTT. Protein product: CASSQGASGGADTQYF.

This clonotype was detected ten times or more. V gene TRBV28 combines with J gene TRBJ1-5; D gene uncertain. Germline loops: CDR1 MDHEN, CDR2 SYDVKM. V was pared by 5 bases and J by 5 bases, with 13 bases between. The CDR3 extends over 14 amino acids. The CDR3 protein is CASSPPGPHQPQHF. CDR3 sequence (DNA): TGTGCCAGCAGTCCTCCGGGCCCTCATCAGCCCCAGCATTTT. Full variable domain (missing parts from reference TRBV28 and TRBJ1-5): DVKVTQSSRYLVKRTGEKVFLECVQDMDHENMFWYRQDPGLGLRLIYFSYDVKMKEKGDIPEGYSVSREKKERFSLILESASTNQTSMYLCASSPPGPHQPQHFGDGTRLSIL.

This clonotype has at least ten counts. The V gene is TRBV5-5, the J gene TRBJ2-2, with 9 positions matching TRBD1. Germline CDR1 is SGHKS and CDR2 is YYEKEE (reference sequence). The CDR3 runs 15 residues. V lost 3 bases to trimming and J lost 6 bases; unmatched junction nucleotides: 6. CDR3 region: CASSWDREGSGELFF. In nucleotides, the CDR3 is TGTGCCAGCAGCTGGGACAGGGAAGGATCCGGGGAGCTGTTTTTT.

This clonotype occurred many times. This sequence joins TRBV5-1 and TRBJ1-5; D uncertain. The CDR3 runs 15 residues. With 1 base removed from V and 1 base from J, the gap between germline ends came to 9 bases. The germline V gene encodes CDR1 SGHRS and CDR2 YFSETQ. CDR3 region: CASSLNVGSNQPQHF. The CDR3 nucleotides read TGCGCCAGCAGCTTGAACGTGGGGAGCAATCAGCCCCAGCATTTT.